Listed below are T cell receptor beta chains from one sample, sequenced in a study of blood T cell repertoires in COVID-19. Assay: immunoSEQ multiplex PCR; the TCRdb copy retains only in-frame clones and omits some. The table shows about 230,000 clones, with roughly 83% occurring only once. The sequencing input was peripheral blood. These receptors all stem from a woman aged 70-85 years with active or convalescent COVID-19. The CDR3 runs from the conserved cysteine through the conserved F or W. The D gene is left open where the match is weak. Where a row states a size, it is once, few, many or the class of an expanded clone; other rows omit it.

size: -; V: TRBV2; D: TRBD1; J: TRBJ2-3; length: 13; DNA: TGTGCCAGCAGTCAGGGGGCCGCAGATACGCAGTATTTT; CDR3: CASSQGAADTQYF
size: -; V: TRBV5-1; D: TRBD1; J: TRBJ2-1; length: 15; DNA: TGCGCCAGCAGGTCAAGACAGGGGTCCTACAATGAGCAGTTCTTC; CDR3: CASRSRQGSYNEQFF
size: -; V: TRBV6-5; D: TRBD1; J: TRBJ1-2; length: 13; DNA: TGTGCCAGCAGGAAGGGACAGCTCGGTGGCTACACCTTC; CDR3: CASRKGQLGGYTF
size: -; V: TRBV10-3; D: -; J: TRBJ2-1; length: 14; DNA: TGTGCCATCACCCCCCGGGCGGGAAACAATGAGCAGTTCTTC; CDR3: CAITPRAGNNEQFF
size: -; V: TRBV10-2; D: TRBD2; J: TRBJ2-2; length: 14; DNA: TGCGCCAGCAGAGTGGCGGGAGTCACCGGGGAGCTGTTTTTT; CDR3: CASRVAGVTGELFF
size: once; V: TRBV2; D: -; J: TRBJ1-1; length: 12; DNA: TGTGCCAGCAGACTTTGGGGCTCTGAAGCTTTCTTT; CDR3: CASRLWGSEAFF
size: few; V: TRBV10-3; D: -; J: TRBJ1-1; length: 14; DNA: TGTGCCATCAGTGTTACAGGACTGAACACTGAAGCTTTCTTT; CDR3: CAISVTGLNTEAFF
size: -; V: TRBV5-1; D: -; J: TRBJ2-3; length: 15; DNA: TGCGCCAGCAGCCCCTCCGGGGGAGACACAGATACGCAGTATTTT; CDR3: CASSPSGGDTDTQYF
size: -; V: TRBV11-3; D: TRBD2; J: TRBJ2-3; length: 15; DNA: TGTGCCAGCAGCGTTAGCGGGAGGGGCACAGATACGCAGTATTTT; CDR3: CASSVSGRGTDTQYF
size: medium-sized; V: TRBV12-3/TRBV12-4; D: -; J: TRBJ1-5; length: 13; DNA: TGTGCCAGCAGTTTTACTATCACTCAGCCCCAGCATTTT; CDR3: CASSFTITQPQHF
size: -; V: TRBV9; D: -; J: TRBJ2-7; length: 14; DNA: TGTGCCAGCAGCGTGGGGACTCTAACCTACGAGCAGTACTTC; CDR3: CASSVGTLTYEQYF
size: -; V: TRBV28; D: -; J: TRBJ2-3; length: 13; DNA: TGTGTTATTGCGGGGCCAGGCACAGATACGCAGTATTTT; CDR3: CVIAGPGTDTQYF
size: -; V: TRBV4-3; D: TRBD1; J: TRBJ1-5; length: 15; DNA: TGCGCCAGCAGCCAAGGGGGACAGGGTGGCCAGCCCCAGCATTTT; CDR3: CASSQGGQGGQPQHF
size: -; V: TRBV27; D: -; J: TRBJ2-3; length: 15; DNA: TGTGCCAGCAGTTTATTCGGGAGCTTTGGCGATACGCAGTATTTT; CDR3: CASSLFGSFGDTQYF
size: -; V: TRBV28; D: -; J: TRBJ1-6; length: 16; DNA: TGTGCCAGCAGTTCACACCAGGGGCCGGGAAATTCACCCCTCCACTTT; CDR3: CASSSHQGPGNSPLHF
size: -; V: TRBV19; D: -; J: TRBJ2-3; length: 14; DNA: TGTGCCAGTTCTAGCAGCCCGGGCACAGATACGCAGTATTTT; CDR3: CASSSSPGTDTQYF
size: -; V: TRBV7-8; D: -; J: TRBJ1-6; length: 16; DNA: TGTGCCAGCAGCTTGGTGGCAGGGACCTATAATTCACCCCTCCACTTT; CDR3: CASSLVAGTYNSPLHF
size: -; V: TRBV20-1; D: -; J: TRBJ1-4; length: 11; DNA: TGCAGTCCCCTCCAGGCGGAAAAACTGTTTTTT; CDR3: CSPLQAEKLFF
size: -; V: TRBV9; D: -; J: TRBJ1-1; length: 15; DNA: TGTGCCAGCAGCGTAGAGGGACACCGTGGGACTGAAGCTTTCTTT; CDR3: CASSVEGHRGTEAFF
size: -; V: TRBV5-1; D: -; J: TRBJ2-1; length: 14; DNA: TGCGCCAGCCGAGGATCGGGCTCCTACAATGAGCAGTTCTTC; CDR3: CASRGSGSYNEQFF
size: -; V: TRBV4-2; D: TRBD2; J: TRBJ2-3; length: 17; DNA: TGTGCCAGCAGCCAAGATAAGCGGGAGGGTCGCACAGATACGCAGTATTTT; CDR3: CASSQDKREGRTDTQYF
size: once; V: TRBV7-9; D: -; J: TRBJ2-5; length: 14; DNA: TGTGCCAGCAGCCCCGGGACTTTTCAAGAGACCCAGTACTTC; CDR3: CASSPGTFQETQYF
size: once; V: TRBV27; D: TRBD2; J: TRBJ2-7; length: 13; DNA: TGTGCCTCCTGGGGCGGGGGGGCCAGGGAGCAGTACTTC; CDR3: CASWGGGAREQYF
size: -; V: TRBV9; D: TRBD2; J: TRBJ2-1; length: 18; DNA: TGTGCCAGCAGCGTAGCTCCCGCTAGCGGGGGTTACTACAATGAGCAGTTCTTC; CDR3: CASSVAPASGGYYNEQFF
size: -; V: TRBV28; D: TRBD2; J: TRBJ2-1; length: 13; DNA: TGTGCCAGCCGGACTAGCGGGTACAATGAGCAGTTCTTC; CDR3: CASRTSGYNEQFF
size: -; V: TRBV18; D: TRBD2; J: TRBJ2-7; length: 14; DNA: TGTGCCAGCTCCCGGACTAGCGCCCCCTACGAGCAGTACTTC; CDR3: CASSRTSAPYEQYF
size: -; V: TRBV6-4; D: TRBD2; J: TRBJ2-1; length: 15; DNA: TGTGCCAGCAGTGACGGACTAGCGGACTACAATGAGCAGTTCTTC; CDR3: CASSDGLADYNEQFF
size: -; V: TRBV7-9; D: -; J: TRBJ1-3; length: 14; DNA: TGTGCCAGCAGCTTCGGGGGGTCTGGAAACACCATATATTTT; CDR3: CASSFGGSGNTIYF
size: -; V: TRBV5-1; D: TRBD1; J: TRBJ2-2; length: 17; DNA: TGCGCCAGCAGCTCGCTAGAAGGGGGCACGAACACCGGGGAGCTGTTTTTT; CDR3: CASSSLEGGTNTGELFF
size: once; V: TRBV7-2; D: TRBD1; J: TRBJ2-7; length: 15; DNA: TGTGCCAGCAGCGCCGGGACAGACCCTGCCTACGAGCAGTACTTC; CDR3: CASSAGTDPAYEQYF
size: -; V: TRBV14; D: -; J: TRBJ2-7; length: 14; DNA: TGTGCCAGCAGCCAGACTGACAGGCTCTACGAGCAGTACTTC; CDR3: CASSQTDRLYEQYF
size: -; V: TRBV6-2/TRBV6-3; D: -; J: TRBJ1-5; length: 13; DNA: TGTGCCAGCAGTTACTCGTTCTATCAGCCCCAGCATTTT; CDR3: CASSYSFYQPQHF
size: -; V: TRBV2; D: TRBD1; J: TRBJ1-2; length: 14; DNA: TGTGCCAGCACTACTCTGGACAGGCTGCGTGGCTACACCTTC; CDR3: CASTTLDRLRGYTF
size: -; V: TRBV18; D: -; J: TRBJ1-2; length: 14; DNA: TGTGCCAGCTCACCAGGCGGATTAAACTATGGCTACACCTTC; CDR3: CASSPGGLNYGYTF
size: -; V: TRBV2; D: -; J: TRBJ2-3; length: 14; DNA: TGTGCCAGCAGTTCGGACACTTCCACAGATACGCAGTATTTT; CDR3: CASSSDTSTDTQYF
size: -; V: TRBV9; D: TRBD2; J: TRBJ2-5; length: 15; DNA: TGTGCCAGCAGCCCGCGGGAGCGGGAGGGAGAGACCCAGTACTTC; CDR3: CASSPREREGETQYF
size: once; V: TRBV5-1; D: TRBD1; J: TRBJ2-7; length: 14; DNA: TGCGCCAGCAGCTTGAGGGGGCAGGGCGGCGAGCAGTACTTC; CDR3: CASSLRGQGGEQYF
size: -; V: TRBV3-1/TRBV3-2; D: -; J: TRBJ2-7; length: 14; DNA: TGTGCCAGCAGCCAAGGGGGCCATTCCTACGAGCAGTACTTC; CDR3: CASSQGGHSYEQYF
size: -; V: TRBV18; D: -; J: TRBJ2-2; length: 16; DNA: TGTGCCAGCTCACCGGGGGCAGCCTTTGCCACCGGGGAGCTGTTTTTT; CDR3: CASSPGAAFATGELFF
size: -; V: TRBV2; D: TRBD1; J: TRBJ1-3; length: 13; DNA: TGTGCCAGCATCCCCGACAGGGGGGACACCATATATTTT; CDR3: CASIPDRGDTIYF
size: -; V: TRBV6-5; D: -; J: TRBJ2-7; length: 15; DNA: TGTGCCAGCAGTTACGACCTGGAGACTTCCTACGAGCAGTACTTC; CDR3: CASSYDLETSYEQYF
size: few; V: TRBV7-3; D: TRBD1; J: TRBJ1-2; length: 16; DNA: TGTGCCAGCAGCTTAGAGACGAGGGGGCGAAAGGATGGCTACACCTTC; CDR3: CASSLETRGRKDGYTF
size: -; V: TRBV19; D: TRBD1; J: TRBJ2-3; length: 17; DNA: TGTGCCAGTAGTGTCCAGCGTGGGACAGGGGTTGCAGATACGCAGTATTTT; CDR3: CASSVQRGTGVADTQYF
size: -; V: TRBV28; D: TRBD2; J: TRBJ2-1; length: 15; DNA: TGTGCCAGCAACCAGCCAGCGGGAGGAAACAATGAGCAGTTCTTC; CDR3: CASNQPAGGNNEQFF
size: -; V: TRBV18; D: -; J: TRBJ1-3; length: 15; DNA: TGTGCCAGCTCGCCAGACAGAAGCCCTGGAAACACCATATATTTT; CDR3: CASSPDRSPGNTIYF
size: once; V: TRBV5-4; D: TRBD1; J: TRBJ1-1; length: 15; DNA: TGTGCCAGCAGCGGACAGGGGGGCTTGATCACTGAAGCTTTCTTT; CDR3: CASSGQGGLITEAFF